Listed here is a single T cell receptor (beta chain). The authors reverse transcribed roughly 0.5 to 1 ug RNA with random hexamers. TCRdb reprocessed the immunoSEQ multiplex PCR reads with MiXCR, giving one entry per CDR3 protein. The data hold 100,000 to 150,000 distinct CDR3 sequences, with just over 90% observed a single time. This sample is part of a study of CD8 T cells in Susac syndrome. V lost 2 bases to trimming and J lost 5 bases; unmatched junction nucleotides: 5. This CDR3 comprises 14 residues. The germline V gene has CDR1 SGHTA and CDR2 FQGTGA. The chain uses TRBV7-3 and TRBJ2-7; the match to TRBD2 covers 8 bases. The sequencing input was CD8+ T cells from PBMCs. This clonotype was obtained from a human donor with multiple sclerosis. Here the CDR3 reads CASSLAGGRNEQYF. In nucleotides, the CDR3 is TGTGCCAGCAGCTTAGCGGGGGGAAGGAACGAGCAGTACTTC.